This T cell receptor (beta chain) was observed in a study of T cell responses to AZD1222 COVID-19 vaccine. Concerning this clone: What it binds is unknown.

Overall study findings and caveats: Dominant CD4 TCR responses targeted spike regions 160-218 and 743-854. Two AZD1222 administrations were followed by greater Spike-specific TCR breadth and depth.

Sequencing used immunoSEQ multiplex PCR; TCRdb keeps in-frame clones, though not all of them. The data contain over 60,000 clones, about 80% of them singletons. In germline, CDR1 is SQVTM, CDR2 ANQGSEA. V was clipped by 1 base and J by 4 bases, with 10 bases between them. The CDR3 loop spans 13 amino acids. Sequenced material: peripheral blood, taken 28 days after the second AZD1222 dose. The rearrangement uses TRBV29-1 and TRBJ1-1; D gene unclear. The TCR comes from an adult who received the AZD1222 COVID-19 vaccine. CDR3 DNA: TGCAGCGTTGAAGTCAGCTTTGGCACTGAAGCTTTCTTT. Translation: CSVEVSFGTEAFF.